These 8 T cell receptor beta chains were all obtained from the same sample, sequenced in a study of blood T cell repertoires in COVID-19. Profiling relied on immunoSEQ multiplex PCR, and the TCRdb table lists in-frame clones only, not all of them. In the table there are about 210,000 clones, around four fifths of which are singletons. The sequencing input was peripheral blood. These receptors were taken from a woman between 45 and 65 years old with acute or convalescent COVID-19.

The chain has TRBV5-8 and TRBJ1-6; maybe TRBD1 (6 bases). The CDR3 has 15 residues. V was shortened by 0 bases and J by 8 bases, with 12 bases between the two germline ends. From germline, CDR1 is SGHTS and CDR2 YDEGEE. The CDR3 reads CASSLVHRVDSPLHF. The CDR3 bases are TGTGCCAGCAGCTTGGTACACAGGGTGGATTCACCCCTCCACTTT.

In DNA, the CDR3 is TGTGCCAGCAGCCCGGACAGGGCAGATAAGGGCTACACCTTC. Protein: CASSPDRADKGYTF. The chain uses TRBV11-1 and TRBJ1-2, with 8 nucleotides matching TRBD1. Germline CDR1 reads SGHAT; CDR2 reads FQDESV (reference sequence). With 5 bases clipped from V and 8 bases from J, the junction kept 10 bases outside the gene matches. The CDR3 consists of 14 residues.

The V gene is TRBV5-1, the J gene TRBJ2-1; a possible D gene is TRBD1 (5 bases). The CDR3 covers 15 residues. Germline V gene sequence: CDR1 SGHRS, CDR2 YFSETQ. Trimming removed 2 bases at V and 5 bases at J, with 14 bases between. CDR3 in DNA: TGCGCCAGCAGCTTATCGGTAGGGGCCCACAATGAGCAGTTCTTC. Translated: CASSLSVGAHNEQFF. Using reference TRBV5-1 and TRBJ2-1 for the parts outside the CDR3, the full variable domain is KAGVTQTPRYLIKTRGQQVTLSCSPISGHRSVSWYQQTPGQGLQFLFEYFSETQRNKGNFPGRFSGRQFSNSRSEMNVSTLELGDSALYLCASSLSVGAHNEQFFGPGTRLTVL.

The CDR3 sequence: CASSVGAGGETQYF. CDR3 in DNA: TGTGCCAGCAGTGTTGGGGCAGGGGGCGAGACCCAGTACTTC. V and J are TRBV2 and TRBJ2-5, with TRBD1 identical over 8 bases. V shed 4 bases and J 5 bases; nucleotides not matched to a gene: 6. The CDR3 length is 14 residues. Germline CDR1 and CDR2: SNHLY and FYNNEI.

The chain recombines TRBV5-1 with TRBJ2-1; perhaps TRBD2 as D (5 bases). The germline V gene has CDR1 SGHRS and CDR2 YFSETQ. V was shortened by 1 base and J by 9 bases, with 23 bases between the two germline ends. The CDR3 contains 17 residues. CDR3 DNA: TGCGCCAGCAGCTTGAGTGCGGGTGAGAGTCGGACTGGTGAGCAGTTCTTC. It codes for CASSLSAGESRTGEQFF.

The genes are TRBV27 and TRBJ2-3; D is perhaps TRBD2 (5 bases). Trimming took off 2 bases at V and 5 bases at J, with 14 bases between the two ends. This CDR3 is built from 15 residues. Germline V gives CDR1 MNHEY, CDR2 SMNVEV (reference sequence). CDR3 protein: CASSLGGDGQDTQYF. CDR3 nucleotide sequence: TGTGCCAGCAGTTTAGGAGGCGACGGGCAAGATACGCAGTATTTT.

This chain uses TRBV6-5 with TRBJ2-1, with D tentatively TRBD2 (5 bases). V lost 5 bases and J 7 bases, leaving 15 bases between the germline ends. Germline CDR1 MNHEY, CDR2 SVGAGI. There are 14 residues in the CDR3. CDR3 DNA sequence: TGTGCCAGCAGTCCTCTGGGAGCGGCTAATGAGCAGTTCTTC. Translating gives CASSPLGAANEQFF.

The V gene is TRBV7-8, the J gene TRBJ2-2; a weak D match, TRBD2 (5 bases). Trimming left V 3 bases short and J 5 bases short, with 10 bases between. Germline V gene data show CDR1 as SGHVS and CDR2 as FQNEAQ. The CDR3 spans 14 residues. CDR3 residues: CASSLASGTGELFF. The CDR3, as DNA: TGTGCCAGCAGCTTGGCGAGCGGTACCGGGGAGCTGTTTTTT.